This is a list of T cell receptor beta chains from one sample in a study of human T cells and chemical hapten exposure. One entry per CDR3 protein results from TCRdb running MiXCR on the RACE reads. Among 90,000 to 120,000 distinct CDR3 sequences listed, approximately 10% were seen once. The specimen comprised whole blood, sampled in connection with sensitization to the hapten diphenylcyclopropenone (DPC). The receptors originated from a woman aged 40 to 49 with alopecia areata. Some clones in this sample may be carry-over from other donors' samples. The CDR3 runs from the conserved cysteine through the conserved F or W. Each record gives: V gene, CDR3 length, J gene, CDR3 protein.

TRBV19,14,TRBJ1-2,CASTGVRGPYGYTF
TRBV20-1,16,TRBJ1-3,CSAGALDSASGNTIYF
TRBV11-3,17,TRBJ2-2,CASSLALSGTNTGELFF
TRBV7-6,14,TRBJ1-1,CASSGTLRNTEAFF
TRBV30,15,TRBJ1-1,CAWSAISSAGTEAFF
TRBV20-1,16,TRBJ2-7,CSAPRGRDRVVYEQYF
TRBV5-1,15,TRBJ2-7,CASSLEGLGSTEQYF
TRBV6-1,14,TRBJ2-1,CASGTGQKYNEQFF
TRBV7-2,14,TRBJ2-7,CASSLNAGGSGQYF
TRBV29-1,13,TRBJ1-3,CSVGQGSGNTIYF
TRBV6-5,15,TRBJ2-2,CASSYSHSTSGELFF
TRBV30,13,TRBJ1-2,CAWSEGTGYGYTF
TRBV28,15,TRBJ1-5,CASSPSAGLNQPQHF
TRBV30,11,TRBJ2-1,CAWSSNREQFF
TRBV9,14,TRBJ1-1,CASSVQALGTEAFF
TRBV12-5,17,TRBJ2-7,CASGVSHIWTESYEQYF
TRBV27,14,TRBJ2-7,CASSLRPLRYEQYF
TRBV11-2,15,TRBJ2-1,CASSPDPTGGHEQFF
TRBV7-2,13,TRBJ2-1,CASTPDPPGEQFF
TRBV5-4,14,TRBJ1-2,CASSPGQLNYGYTF
TRBV7-9,14,TRBJ1-1,CASSLDGGGTEAFF
TRBV6-6,14,TRBJ2-5,CASRQGPSRETQYF
TRBV12-3/TRBV12-4,14,TRBJ1-1,CASSPSGGNTEAFF
TRBV7-9,17,TRBJ2-7,CASSLGLAGRSSYEQYF
TRBV7-2,15,TRBJ1-5,CASSLFWQGNQPQHF
TRBV6-5,15,TRBJ2-7,CASRGPGRGPYEQYF
TRBV5-1,14,TRBJ2-7,CASSLGRTNYEQYF
TRBV28,12,TRBJ1-2,CASKVTEYGYTF
TRBV20-1,14,TRBJ1-5,CSARDGTGNQPQHF
TRBV19,15,TRBJ2-7,CASSMSSSSSYEQYF
TRBV5-1,14,TRBJ2-4,CASSLGQGSGIQYF
TRBV27,15,TRBJ2-1,CASSPTGQGYNEQFF
TRBV9,16,TRBJ2-3,CASSVFSSQSTDTQYF
TRBV28,14,TRBJ1-5,CASSLEGAGQPQHF
TRBV29-1,12,TRBJ2-7,CSVRAGDHEQYF
TRBV13,16,TRBJ1-3,CASSSSSTGAGNTIYF
TRBV7-2,17,TRBJ2-2,CASSFTGTALVPGELFF
TRBV6-2/TRBV6-3,15,TRBJ1-2,CASSPQTGTNYGYTF
TRBV7-2,13,TRBJ2-7,CASSLELLGEQYF
TRBV24-1,15,TRBJ2-2,CATSETTLNTGELFF
TRBV7-9,17,TRBJ1-6,CASSSTGTANIIHPLHF
TRBV5-1,19,TRBJ2-1,CASSLVVAGGPSSYNEQFF